These T cell receptor beta chains were read from a single sample in a study of T cell repertoires in cytomegalovirus infection. MiXCR was run by TCRdb on the reads, yielding one entry per CDR3 protein. The sample consists of 310,000 or so distinct CDR3 sequences, about a sixth of them appearing once. The source material was PBMCs. These receptors all come from a human donor in good health (CMV status not recorded). Some clones in this sample may be carry-over from other donors' samples. Both conserved end residues are part of each CDR3. D genes are given only for firm matches. The listing skips clone size in some rows; elsewhere it reads once, few, many or a size class.

V,J,size,D,length,DNA,CDR3
TRBV5-6,TRBJ1-1,many,-,15,TGTGCCAGCAGCTGGGTCCAGGGGAGGAACACTGAAGCTTTCTTT,CASSWVQGRNTEAFF
TRBV7-9,TRBJ1-4,-,-,12,TGTGCCAGCCGGGCCCTTAATGAAAAACTGTTTTTT,CASRALNEKLFF
TRBV9,TRBJ2-4,-,-,15,TGTGCCAGCAGCCGCAACGGGGGCGCGGGGGACATTCAGTACTTC,CASSRNGGAGDIQYF
TRBV18,TRBJ1-4,-,-,16,TGTGCCAGCTCAAGGACGTCCGCGCCTTGGGATGAAAAACTGTTTTTT,CASSRTSAPWDEKLFF
TRBV12-3/TRBV12-4,TRBJ2-3,few,-,14,TGTGCCAGCAGTTTAGAACTAGTCTCAGATACGCAGTATTTT,CASSLELVSDTQYF
TRBV6-2/TRBV6-3,TRBJ1-1,many,TRBD1,15,TGTGCCAGCAGGCGGCCGGGACAGATGAACACTGAAGCTTTCTTT,CASRRPGQMNTEAFF
TRBV18,TRBJ2-2,-,-,15,TGTGCCAGCTCACCACCGTCGGGGGTCACCGGGGAGCTGTTTTTT,CASSPPSGVTGELFF
TRBV6-1,TRBJ1-3,-,-,14,TGTGCAAGCAGGACGGGGGGCTCTGGAAACACCATATATTTT,CASRTGGSGNTIYF
TRBV10-3,TRBJ2-2,many,TRBD1,15,TGTGCCATCAGACGGGACAGTACGAGCACCGGGGAGCTGTTTTTT,CAIRRDSTSTGELFF
TRBV28,TRBJ1-4,many,-,14,TGTGCCAGCTTCCAGACAGGTCACAATGAAAAACTGTTTTTT,CASFQTGHNEKLFF
TRBV28,TRBJ2-5,-,TRBD2,12,TGTGCCAGCAGTTGGGGGGGGGAGACCCAGTACTTC,CASSWGGETQYF
TRBV20-1,TRBJ1-6,few,-,15,TGCAGTGCTAGAGATCGGGACCCCTATAATTCACCCCTCCACTTT,CSARDRDPYNSPLHF
TRBV5-1,TRBJ2-5,few,-,15,TGCGCCAGCAGCTTGTTCGGTGTGCCGGAAGAGACCCAGTACTTC,CASSLFGVPEETQYF
TRBV7-6,TRBJ2-1,-,-,16,TGTGCCAGCAGCTTAGGACTTCCGAGCTCCTACAATGAGCAGTTCTTC,CASSLGLPSSYNEQFF
TRBV18,TRBJ1-1,-,TRBD1,17,TGTGCCAGCTCAAGAACCTATGGGACAGAGGGTTCCACTGAAGCTTTCTTT,CASSRTYGTEGSTEAFF
TRBV7-2,TRBJ2-2,-,TRBD2,16,TGTGCCAGCAGCTTAACTAGCGGGGGTTTTACCGGGGAGCTGTTTTTT,CASSLTSGGFTGELFF
TRBV2,TRBJ2-7,many,-,15,TGTGCCAGCAGTGAAGCGCCACAGGGTGCCTACGAGCAGTACTTC,CASSEAPQGAYEQYF
TRBV11-2,TRBJ1-6,many,TRBD1,15,TGTGCCAGCAGCCTCTGGGGGACAGGGTCCTCACCCCTCCACTTT,CASSLWGTGSSPLHF
TRBV4-3,TRBJ1-2,many,TRBD1,14,TGCGCCAGCAGCCATGGACAGGAGGTCTCTGGCTACACCTTC,CASSHGQEVSGYTF
TRBV7-2,TRBJ1-2,many,TRBD1,15,TGTGCCAGCAGCTCCTCACGGACAGGGATCTATGGCTACACCTTC,CASSSSRTGIYGYTF
TRBV5-4,TRBJ1-6,few,-,15,TGTGCCAGCAGCGGAACGGACAGCGCCGTAGGCCCCCTCCACTTT,CASSGTDSAVGPLHF
TRBV18,TRBJ2-2,few,TRBD2,19,TGTGCCAGCTCACCATCGTCTAGCGGGGGGACCGCGAACACCGGGGAGCTGTTTTTT,CASSPSSSGGTANTGELFF
TRBV6-6,TRBJ2-7,many,-,16,TGTGCCAGCAGTTACACAAATGACAGAATCTCGGGGGAGCAGTACTTC,CASSYTNDRISGEQYF
TRBV2,TRBJ2-5,once,TRBD2,15,TGTGCCAGCAGCACTAGCGGGGGGGCCCAAGAGACCCAGTACTTC,CASSTSGGAQETQYF
TRBV7-2,TRBJ1-1,many,-,13,TGTGCCAGCAGCTCGCCCGGGGACACTGAAGCTTTCTTT,CASSSPGDTEAFF
TRBV20-1,TRBJ2-1,few,TRBD2,14,TGCAGTGCTCCGACTAGCGGGGGGGCACATGAGCAGTTCTTC,CSAPTSGGAHEQFF
TRBV4-1,TRBJ2-7,few,-,14,TGCGCCAGCAGCCAGGGACCGGCTTCAGCCGAGCAGTACTTC,CASSQGPASAEQYF
TRBV4-1,TRBJ2-7,many,TRBD1,15,TGCGCCAGCAGCCCACAGGGACAGGGGCCCTACGAGCAGTACTTC,CASSPQGQGPYEQYF
TRBV24-1,TRBJ2-5,-,TRBD2,18,TGTGCCACCAGTGATTTTAGCGGGGGGGCCCAGTACCAAGAGACCCAGTACTTC,CATSDFSGGAQYQETQYF
TRBV7-2,TRBJ1-2,few,TRBD1,16,TGTGCCAGCAGCTTGACTTCCGGGACAGACCATTATGGCTACACCTTC,CASSLTSGTDHYGYTF
TRBV27,TRBJ1-1,few,-,16,TGTGCCAGCAGTTTATCGCCGACAGGAGTGAACACTGAAGCTTTCTTT,CASSLSPTGVNTEAFF
TRBV19,TRBJ2-2,-,-,13,TGTGCCAGTAGTATCGTGGCAACCGGGGAGCTGTTTTTT,CASSIVATGELFF
TRBV20-1,TRBJ2-7,-,TRBD1,12,TGCAGTGCTAGAGCGGGACAGTCCGAGCAGTACTTC,CSARAGQSEQYF
TRBV6-6,TRBJ2-2,many,-,16,TGTGCCAGCACCCCTCCGCGGGGGCGGGTCACCGGGGAGCTGTTTTTT,CASTPPRGRVTGELFF
TRBV5-5,TRBJ1-2,few,TRBD1,12,TGTGCCAGCAGCCAGGACAGGGCTGGCTACACCTTC,CASSQDRAGYTF
TRBV7-2,TRBJ2-7,many,-,13,TGTGCCAGCAGCCCGCCGAACGGGTACGAGCAGTACTTC,CASSPPNGYEQYF
TRBV5-5,TRBJ1-1,few,-,15,TGTGCCAGCAGCTTGACACAGGCAGCGCACACTGAAGCTTTCTTT,CASSLTQAAHTEAFF
TRBV6-5,TRBJ2-6,once,-,18,TGTGCCAGCAGTTACTCAGGACACGGCCCAGCTGGGGCCAACGTCCTGACTTTC,CASSYSGHGPAGANVLTF
TRBV5-5,TRBJ2-1,-,-,16,TGTGCCAGCAGCTCCGGACTTGACCTTACCTACAATGAGCAGTTCTTC,CASSSGLDLTYNEQFF
TRBV4-2,TRBJ2-1,-,-,13,TGTGCCAGCAGCCGAGGACAGTTTTCTGAGCAGTTCTTC,CASSRGQFSEQFF
TRBV5-4,TRBJ1-6,few,-,13,TGTGCCAGCAGCTCGGGGGACCGTTTTCCCCTCCACTTT,CASSSGDRFPLHF